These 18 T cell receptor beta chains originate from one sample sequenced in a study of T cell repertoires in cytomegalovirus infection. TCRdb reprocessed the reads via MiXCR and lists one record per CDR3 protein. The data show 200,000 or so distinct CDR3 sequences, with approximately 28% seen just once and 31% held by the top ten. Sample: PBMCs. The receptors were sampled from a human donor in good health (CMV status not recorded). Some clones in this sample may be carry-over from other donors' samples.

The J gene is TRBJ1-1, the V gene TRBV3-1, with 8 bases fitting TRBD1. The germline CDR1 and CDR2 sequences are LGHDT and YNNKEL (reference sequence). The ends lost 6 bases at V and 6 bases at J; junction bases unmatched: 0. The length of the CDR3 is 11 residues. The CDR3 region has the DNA TGTGCCAGCAGGGACAGGGCTGAAGCTTTCTTT. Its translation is CASRDRAEAFF.

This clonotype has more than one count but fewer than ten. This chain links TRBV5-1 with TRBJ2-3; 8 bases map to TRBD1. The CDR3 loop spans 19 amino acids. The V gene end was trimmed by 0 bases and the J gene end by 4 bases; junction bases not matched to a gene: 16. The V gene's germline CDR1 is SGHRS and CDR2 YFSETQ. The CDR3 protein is CASSLAVPGQVRGADTQYF. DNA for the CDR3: TGCGCCAGCAGCTTGGCCGTCCCGGGACAGGTTCGAGGAGCAGATACGCAGTATTTT.

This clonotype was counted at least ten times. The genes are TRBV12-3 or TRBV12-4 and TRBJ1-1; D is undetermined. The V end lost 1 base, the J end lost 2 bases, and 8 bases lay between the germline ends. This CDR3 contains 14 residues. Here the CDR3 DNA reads TGTGCCAGCAGTTTAGTTGCAGGTAACACTGAAGCTTTCTTT. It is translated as CASSLVAGNTEAFF.

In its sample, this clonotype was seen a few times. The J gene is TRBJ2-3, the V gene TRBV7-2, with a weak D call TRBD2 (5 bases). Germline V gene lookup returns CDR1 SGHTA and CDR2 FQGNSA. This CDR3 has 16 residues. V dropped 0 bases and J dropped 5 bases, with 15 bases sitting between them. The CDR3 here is CASSLASSSWGDTQYF. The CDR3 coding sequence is TGTGCCAGCAGCTTAGCGAGCTCTAGCTGGGGAGATACGCAGTATTTT.

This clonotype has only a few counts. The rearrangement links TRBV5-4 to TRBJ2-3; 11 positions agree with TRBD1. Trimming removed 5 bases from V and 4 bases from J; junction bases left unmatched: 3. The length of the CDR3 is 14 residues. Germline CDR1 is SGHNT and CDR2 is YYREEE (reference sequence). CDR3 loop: CASRDRGRADTQYF. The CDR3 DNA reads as TGTGCCAGCAGGGACAGGGGGCGGGCAGATACGCAGTATTTT.

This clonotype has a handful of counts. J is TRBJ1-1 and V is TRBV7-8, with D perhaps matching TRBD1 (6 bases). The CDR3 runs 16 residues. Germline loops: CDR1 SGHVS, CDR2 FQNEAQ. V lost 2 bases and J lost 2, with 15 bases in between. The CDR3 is CASSLSGGLHNTEAFF. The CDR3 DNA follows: TGTGCCAGCAGCTTAAGTGGGGGGCTCCATAACACTGAAGCTTTCTTT. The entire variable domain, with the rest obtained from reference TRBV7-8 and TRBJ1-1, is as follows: GAGVSQSPRYKVAKRGQDVALRCDPISGHVSLFWYQQALGQGPEFLTYFQNEAQLDKSGLPSDRFFAERPEGSVSTLKIQRTQQEDSAVYLCASSLSGGLHNTEAFFGQGTRLTVV.

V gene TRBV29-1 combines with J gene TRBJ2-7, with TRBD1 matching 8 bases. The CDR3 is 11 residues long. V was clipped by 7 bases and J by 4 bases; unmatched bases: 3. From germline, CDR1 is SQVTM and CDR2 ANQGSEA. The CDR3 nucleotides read TGCAGCGCTCACAGGGGGTACGAGCAGTACTTC. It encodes CSAHRGYEQYF.

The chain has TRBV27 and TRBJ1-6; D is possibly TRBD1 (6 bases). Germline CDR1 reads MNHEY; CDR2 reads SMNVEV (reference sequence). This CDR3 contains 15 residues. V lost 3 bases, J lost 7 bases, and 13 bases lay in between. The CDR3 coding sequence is TGTGCCAGCAGTTTCTGGGCAGGGACAAATTCACCCCTCCACTTT. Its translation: CASSFWAGTNSPLHF.

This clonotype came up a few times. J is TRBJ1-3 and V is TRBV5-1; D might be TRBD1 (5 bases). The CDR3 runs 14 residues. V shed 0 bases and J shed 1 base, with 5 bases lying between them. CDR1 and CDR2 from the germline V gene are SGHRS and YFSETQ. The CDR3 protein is CASSLGQSGNTIYF. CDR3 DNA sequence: TGCGCCAGCAGCTTGGGACAGTCTGGAAACACCATATATTTT.

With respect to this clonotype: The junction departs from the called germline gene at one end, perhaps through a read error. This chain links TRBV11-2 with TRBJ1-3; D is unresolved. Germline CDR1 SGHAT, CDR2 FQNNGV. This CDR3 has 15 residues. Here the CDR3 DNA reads TGTGCCAGCAGCTTCGGCCCGGAAAGGAGAAACATCATATATTTT. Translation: CASSFGPERRNIIYF.

Here the CDR3 reads CASSQGLVNYEQYF. The CDR3 DNA reads TGTGCCAGCAGCCAAGGACTAGTAAACTACGAGCAGTACTTC. V gene TRBV7-3 combines with J gene TRBJ2-7; 7 nucleotides agree with TRBD2. The V and J ends lost 5 bases and 3 bases, in that order; junction bases with no gene match: 7. The CDR3 extends over 14 amino acids. The germline gives CDR1 SGHTA, CDR2 FQGTGA.

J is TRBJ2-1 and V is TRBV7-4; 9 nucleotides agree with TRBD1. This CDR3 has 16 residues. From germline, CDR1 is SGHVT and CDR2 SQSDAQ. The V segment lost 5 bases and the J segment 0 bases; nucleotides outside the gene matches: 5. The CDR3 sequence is CASSQLGQGSYNEQFF. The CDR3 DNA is TGTGCCAGCAGCCAACTGGGACAGGGCTCCTACAATGAGCAGTTCTTC.

The CDR3 bases are TGTGCCAGCAGTTTCGGACACGCATCCACAGATACGCAGTATTTT. Residues: CASSFGHASTDTQYF. This chain links TRBV6-1 with TRBJ2-3, with D possibly matching TRBD1 (5 bases). V was cut by 5 bases and J by 2 bases, with 14 bases left in between. The CDR3 runs to 15 residues. Germline loops: CDR1 MNHNS, CDR2 SASEGT.

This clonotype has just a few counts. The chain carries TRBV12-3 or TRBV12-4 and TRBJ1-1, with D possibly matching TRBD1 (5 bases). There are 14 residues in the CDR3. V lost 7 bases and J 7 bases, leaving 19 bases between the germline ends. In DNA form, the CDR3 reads TGTGCCAGCACTCTAGGGTCGGGGCGTGGTGAAGCTTTCTTT. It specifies CASTLGSGRGEAFF.

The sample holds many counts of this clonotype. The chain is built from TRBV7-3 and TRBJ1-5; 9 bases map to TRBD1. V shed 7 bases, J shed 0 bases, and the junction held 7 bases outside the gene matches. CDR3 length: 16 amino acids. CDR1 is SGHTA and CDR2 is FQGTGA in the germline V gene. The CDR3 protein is CASIRDREDSNQPQHF. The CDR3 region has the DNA TGTGCCAGCATCCGGGACAGGGAGGATAGCAATCAGCCCCAGCATTTT.

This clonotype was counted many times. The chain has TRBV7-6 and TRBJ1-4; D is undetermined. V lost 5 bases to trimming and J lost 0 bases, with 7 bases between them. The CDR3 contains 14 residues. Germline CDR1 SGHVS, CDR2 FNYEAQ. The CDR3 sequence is CASSPLATNEKLFF. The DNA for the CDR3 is TGTGCCAGCAGCCCTCTTGCAACTAATGAAAAACTGTTTTTT.

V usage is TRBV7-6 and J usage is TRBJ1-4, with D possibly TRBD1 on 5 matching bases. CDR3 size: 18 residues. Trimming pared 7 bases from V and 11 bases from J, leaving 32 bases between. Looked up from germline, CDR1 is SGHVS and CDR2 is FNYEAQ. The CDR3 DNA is TGTGCCAGCACTCAACTTAGTCCCCGCGCAGGGCCTTTCGGGAAACTGTTTTTT. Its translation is CASTQLSPRAGPFGKLFF.

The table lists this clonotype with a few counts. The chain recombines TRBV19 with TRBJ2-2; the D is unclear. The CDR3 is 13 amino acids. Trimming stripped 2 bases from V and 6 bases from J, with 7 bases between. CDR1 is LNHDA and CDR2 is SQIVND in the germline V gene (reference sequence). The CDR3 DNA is TGTGCCAGTAGTATACCGAGCGCCGGGGAGCTGTTTTTT. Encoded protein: CASSIPSAGELFF. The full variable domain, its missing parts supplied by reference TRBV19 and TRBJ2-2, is DGGITQSPKYLFRKEGQNVTLSCEQNLNHDAMYWYRQDPGQGLRLIYYSQIVNDFQKGDIAEGYSVSREKKESFPLTVTSAQKNPTAFYLCASSIPSAGELFFGEGSRLTVL.